The T cell receptor beta chain described here comes from a study of T cells after yellow fever vaccination (dated by TCRdb to the late 2010s). Notes on the research overall: The SMART-Seq v4 Ultra Low Input RNA kit was used to prepare libraries from fractions with low cell numbers. Two healthy male donors, one aged 18 to 29 and one aged 30 to 40 years, were included in the cohort. To track T-cell clones before and after primary and booster YFV17D yellow fever vaccination, bulk TCR alpha and beta repertoires were sequenced longitudinally. Blood was drawn at multiple timepoints before and after primary and secondary immunization, with bulk PBMC replicates and cell subsets isolated.

This specimen's treatment or condition label, interpreted: live attenuated yellow fever vaccine strain. A standard Ficoll-Paque protocol was used to isolate PBMCs from peripheral blood. CD4 and CD8 T-cell fractions were isolated with Dynabeads CD4 and CD8 positive selection kits. RNA was extracted with TriZol from bulk PBMCs, CD4 and CD8 fractions, and dextramer-positive and dextramer-negative fractions. CDR1 and CDR2 were assigned from the germline V gene as LGHNA and YSLEER. The CDR3 runs 17 amino acids, cysteine and phenylalanine included. Just CDR3 DNA is preserved here, 51 bases in frame from base 1. Trimming removed 1 base from V and 4 bases from J; the gene matches leave 10 bases unexplained. What the study reported, not specific to this receptor: Because abundant contaminating clonotypes from the bulk population could be contained in FACS-sorted repertoires, computational filtering was required. Because only two donors were included in the study, the extent to which the findings can be generalized is limited. Compared with the primary T-cell response, the secondary T-cell response was faster but weaker, reaching its peak on day 5 rather than on day 15. A small share of clonotypes was detected in both CD4 and CD8 compartments, with the overlap likely arising from convergent recombination. After the booster, most of the clones that had expanded following primary vaccination were detected again (roughly 97% of CD4 and around 90% of CD8), which suggests that memory was broadly maintained.

Sequencer: Illumina NovaSeq 6000. TCR cDNA was synthesized by 5'RACE template switching, through which a universal primer site and unique molecular identifiers were introduced. Priming for cDNA synthesis came from both the TCR alpha and TCR beta constant segments. Two PCR steps were used to amplify libraries, with sample barcodes and sequencing adapters being added in the second step. Sequencing of the libraries was done on either Illumina HiSeq 2500 (2x100 bp) or NovaSeq (2x150 bp). The published analysis was carried out like this. Demultiplexing of reads and collapsing into UMI consensus sequences were performed with MIGEC, and V(D)J alignment was carried out with MiXCR. Vaccine-responding clonotypes were defined with edgeR using replicate PBMC samples, requiring FDR below 0.01 and a log2 fold change above 5 up to day 15. CD4 or CD8 identity was assigned to each bulk clonotype according to whether the clonotype was present at higher abundance in the sequenced CD4 repertoire or the sequenced CD8 repertoire. TCRdb trimmed the raw reads at Q25, called clones with MiXCR and kept productive beta chains. Rows are unified per CDR3 protein, each entry keeping the most common DNA and genes. These V and J calls derive from TCRdb rather than the authors' analysis. A total of about 300,000 distinct CDR3 sequences appear in this sample, 7.5% to 9.5% of them only once. Of the sample, about 3.7% is held by the ten largest clones.

This clonotype was counted between two and nine times. This receptor's antigen is unknown. No quality values exist for individual bases; no much larger clone is one base distant. The chain couples TRBV4-3 to TRBJ2-7; 10 junctional bases match TRBD2. The clonotype originates from a man aged 18 to 30 who received the YFV17D yellow fever vaccine. Sequenced here: CD4+ T cells sorted from PBMCs, sampled 5 days after the yellow fever booster vaccination. The DNA sequence is as follows: TGCGCCAGCAGCCAAGGAGGTCTAGCGGGGGATGGTTACGAGCAGTACTTC. This translates into CASSQGGLAGDGYEQYF.